This T cell receptor beta chain was identified in a study of PD-1 blockade in classical Hodgkin lymphoma. Study as a whole: Nivolumab 3 mg/kg was given intravenously every 2 weeks.

TCRdb's table, derived via immunoSEQ multiplex PCR, lists solely in-frame clones and lacks some. The sample shows some 35,000 clones, around 90% of them seen only once. Study-wide points: According to reports, newly diagnosed patients had lower baseline TCR diversity than healthy donors, and relapsed/refractory patients had lower baseline TCR diversity still.

Brentuximab vedotin exposure varied among the patients, all of whom had relapsed after autologous stem cell transplantation. With magnetic negative selection, CD4+ T cells were purified from PBMCs that had been thawed. Germline V CDR1 and CDR2: MGHRA, YSYEKL. The CDR3 totals 15 residues. V was pared by 3 bases and J by 7 bases, with 16 bases between. Turning to this clone: Antigen specificity is unknown.

This clonotype was sampled from a human donor with classical Hodgkin lymphoma. This material consisted of CD4+ T cells from blood, taken at baseline. This chain connects TRBV4-1 to TRBJ2-1; no reliable D call. CDR3 sequence: CASSHPLIRANEQFF. As DNA, the CDR3 is TGCGCCAGCAGCCACCCCCTGATCCGGGCAAATGAGCAGTTCTTC.